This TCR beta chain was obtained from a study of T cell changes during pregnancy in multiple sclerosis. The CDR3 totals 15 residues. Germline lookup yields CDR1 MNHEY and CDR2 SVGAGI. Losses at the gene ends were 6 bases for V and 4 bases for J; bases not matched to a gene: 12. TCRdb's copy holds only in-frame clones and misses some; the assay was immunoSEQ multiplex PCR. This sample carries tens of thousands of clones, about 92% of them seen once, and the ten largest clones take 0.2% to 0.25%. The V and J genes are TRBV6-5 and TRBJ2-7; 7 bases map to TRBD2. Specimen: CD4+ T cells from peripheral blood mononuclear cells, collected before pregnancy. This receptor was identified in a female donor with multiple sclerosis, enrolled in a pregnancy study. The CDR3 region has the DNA TGTGCCAGCAGACCAACCCCAGGCGGGAGATACGAGCAGTACTTC. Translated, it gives CASRPTPGGRYEQYF.